One T cell receptor (beta chain) is described in this entry. Its antigen is not identified. Naive CD8 cells lacked CD45RO, underwent positive selection for CCR7 and left out terminally differentiated effector memory CD45RA+ cells. These data come from a study of shared clonotypes between healthy human individuals. The study, taken as a whole, reports: Apart from blood, nothing was sampled; tissue repertoires likely differ.

At deep level, the assay was performed. Generated by immunoSEQ multiplex PCR, the TCRdb table keeps only in-frame clones and is missing some. The sample includes hundreds of thousands of clones, about 91% of them seen just once. CDR1 and CDR2 from the germline V gene are MGHRA and YSYEKL. This CDR3 spans 16 amino acids. The V and J ends lost 3 bases and 2 bases, in that order; junction bases with no gene match: 9. The specimen was naive CD8+ T cells sorted from blood. The sequence derives from a man aged 25-40 years in good health. The chain joins TRBV4-1 to TRBJ2-5; 7 bases align to TRBD1. The CDR3 sequence: CASSQGVGTAQETQYF. CDR3 sequence (DNA): TGCGCCAGCAGCCAGGGGGTCGGGACAGCGCAAGAGACCCAGTACTTC.